This T cell receptor (beta chain) was documented in a study of blood T cell repertoires in COVID-19. At the level of the study: Acute and convalescent COVID-19 specimens originated in the United States, Italy and Spain. T cells, B-cell-depleted T cells, or PBMCs provided the cDNA or gDNA that served as material.

This CDR3 has 15 residues. Germline V gene sequence: CDR1 SEHNR, CDR2 FQNEAQ (reference sequence). The V and J ends lost 6 bases and 3 bases, in that order; junction bases with no gene match: 7. Authors' data handling: Estimation of nucleated cell counts relied on the amplification of reference gene primers. Sequencing used immunoSEQ multiplex PCR; TCRdb keeps in-frame clones, though not all of them. The V and J calls and the clone size are those of that table, but D and trimming were determined from the DNA. The table lists 200,000 or so clones, about 85% of them singletons. The TCR was taken from a woman in her sixties or seventies who had recovered from COVID-19. The chain links TRBV7-9 to TRBJ1-1; 10 bases match TRBD1. The sample consisted of peripheral blood. The chain's CDR3 is CASRPTGGFDTEAFF. In nucleotides, the CDR3 is TGTGCCAGCAGGCCGACAGGGGGCTTTGACACTGAAGCTTTCTTT.